This T cell receptor beta chain derives from a study of siplizumab effects on memory and regulatory T cells. Clones were read by immunoSEQ multiplex PCR, and TCRdb kept only the in-frame ones, dropping some. The data hold 85,000 to 130,000 clones, with around 90% observed a single time. A word on this clone: What it recognizes is unknown.

General study points: Researchers could not give a naive or memory phenotype to roughly 80-97% of proliferating CD4+ or CD8+ clones. With siplizumab, cumulative frequency of CD4+ memory-derived alloreactive sequences dropped significantly. Apparently more diverse than memory cells, naive T cells also seemed major alloresponse contributors.

The sequenced sample was Tregs sorted from blood. The receptor comes from a human donor in good health.

The CDR3 spells CASSSSPINYGYTF. The CDR3 DNA follows: TGTGCCAGCAGTTCTTCCCCCATCAACTATGGCTACACCTTC. The chain couples TRBV28 to TRBJ1-2; D call uncertain. The CDR3 spans 14 residues. Germline V gene sequence: CDR1 MDHEN, CDR2 SYDVKM. V was pared by 4 bases and J by 2 bases, with 11 bases between.